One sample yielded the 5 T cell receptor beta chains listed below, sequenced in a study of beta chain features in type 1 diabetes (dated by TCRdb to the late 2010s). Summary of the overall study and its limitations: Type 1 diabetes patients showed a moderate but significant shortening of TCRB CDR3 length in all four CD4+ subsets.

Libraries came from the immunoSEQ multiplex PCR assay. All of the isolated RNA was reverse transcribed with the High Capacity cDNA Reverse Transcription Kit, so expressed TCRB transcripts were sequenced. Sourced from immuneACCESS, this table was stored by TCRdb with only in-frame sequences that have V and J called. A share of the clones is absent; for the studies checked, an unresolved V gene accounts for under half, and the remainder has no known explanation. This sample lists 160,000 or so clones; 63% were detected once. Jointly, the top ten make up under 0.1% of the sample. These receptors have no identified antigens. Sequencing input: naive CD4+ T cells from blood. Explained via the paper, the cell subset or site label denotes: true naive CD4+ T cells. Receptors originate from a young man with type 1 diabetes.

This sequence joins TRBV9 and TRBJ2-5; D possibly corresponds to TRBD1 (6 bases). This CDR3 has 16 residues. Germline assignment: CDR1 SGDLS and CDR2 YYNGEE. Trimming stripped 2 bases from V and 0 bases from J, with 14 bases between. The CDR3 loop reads CASSVEYTGYQETQYF. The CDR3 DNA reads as TGTGCCAGCAGCGTCGAATATACAGGGTACCAAGAGACCCAGTACTTC.

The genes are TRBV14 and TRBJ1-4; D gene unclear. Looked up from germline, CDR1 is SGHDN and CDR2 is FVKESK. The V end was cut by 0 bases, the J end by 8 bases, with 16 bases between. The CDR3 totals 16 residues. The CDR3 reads CASSQDSGFREEKLFF. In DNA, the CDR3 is TGTGCCAGCAGCCAAGATTCGGGTTTTCGAGAGGAAAAACTGTTTTTT.

The CDR3 DNA reads as TGTGCCAGCAGCCCAGGGACAGACAACTATGGCTACACCTTC. It yields the protein CASSPGTDNYGYTF. This chain connects TRBV7-9 to TRBJ1-2; 7 bases align to TRBD1. Germline V gives CDR1 SEHNR, CDR2 FQNEAQ (reference sequence). The trim removed 5 bases at V and 2 bases at J, leaving 5 bases unmatched. CDR3 length: 14 amino acids.

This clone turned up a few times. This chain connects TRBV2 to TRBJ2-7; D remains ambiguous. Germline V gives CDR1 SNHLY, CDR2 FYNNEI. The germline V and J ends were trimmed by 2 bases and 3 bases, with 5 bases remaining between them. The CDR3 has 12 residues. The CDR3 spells CASSETHYEQYF. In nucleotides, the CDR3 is TGTGCCAGCAGTGAAACCCACTACGAGCAGTACTTC.

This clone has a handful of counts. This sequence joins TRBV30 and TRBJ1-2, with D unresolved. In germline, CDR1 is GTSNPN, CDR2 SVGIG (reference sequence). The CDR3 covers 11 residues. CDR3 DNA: TGTGCGTGGCGAATTAACTATGGCTACACCTTC. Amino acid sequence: CAWRINYGYTF.